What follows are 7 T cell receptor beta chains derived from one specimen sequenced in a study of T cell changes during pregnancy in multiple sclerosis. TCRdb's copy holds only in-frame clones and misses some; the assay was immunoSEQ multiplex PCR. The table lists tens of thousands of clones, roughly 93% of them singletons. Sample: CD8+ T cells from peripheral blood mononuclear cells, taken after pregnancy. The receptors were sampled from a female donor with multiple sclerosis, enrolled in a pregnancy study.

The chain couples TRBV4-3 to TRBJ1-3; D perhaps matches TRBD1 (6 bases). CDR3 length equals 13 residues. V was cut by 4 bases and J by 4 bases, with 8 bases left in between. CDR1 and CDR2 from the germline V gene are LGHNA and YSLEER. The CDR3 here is CASSPGQGNTIYF. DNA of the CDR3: TGCGCCAGCAGCCCTGGACAGGGAAACACCATATATTTT.

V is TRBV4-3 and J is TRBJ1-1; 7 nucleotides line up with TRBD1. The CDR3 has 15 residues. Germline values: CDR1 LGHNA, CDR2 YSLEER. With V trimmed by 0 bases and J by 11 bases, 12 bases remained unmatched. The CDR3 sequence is CASSQDTRDSGWAFF. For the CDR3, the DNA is TGCGCCAGCAGCCAAGATACTAGGGACAGTGGCTGGGCTTTCTTT.

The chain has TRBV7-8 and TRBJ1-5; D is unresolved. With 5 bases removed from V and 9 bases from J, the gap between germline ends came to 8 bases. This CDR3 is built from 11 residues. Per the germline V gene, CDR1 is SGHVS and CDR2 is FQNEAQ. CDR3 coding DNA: TGTGCCAGCAGCCCAGGTGGGCCCCAGCATTTT. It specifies CASSPGGPQHF.

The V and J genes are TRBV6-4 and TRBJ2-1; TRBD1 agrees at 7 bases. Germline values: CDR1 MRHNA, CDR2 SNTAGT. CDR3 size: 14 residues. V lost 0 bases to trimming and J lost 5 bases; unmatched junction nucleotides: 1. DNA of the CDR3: TGTGCCAGCAGTGACTCGAGGGGGCACAATGAGCAGTTCTTC. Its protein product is CASSDSRGHNEQFF.

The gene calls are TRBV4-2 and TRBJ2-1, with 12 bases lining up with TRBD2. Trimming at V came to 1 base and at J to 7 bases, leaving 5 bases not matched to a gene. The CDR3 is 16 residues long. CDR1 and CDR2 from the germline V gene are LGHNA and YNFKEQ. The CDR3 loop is CASSQASGGAENEQFF. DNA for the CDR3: TGTGCCAGCAGCCAAGCTAGCGGGGGGGCGGAGAATGAGCAGTTCTTC.

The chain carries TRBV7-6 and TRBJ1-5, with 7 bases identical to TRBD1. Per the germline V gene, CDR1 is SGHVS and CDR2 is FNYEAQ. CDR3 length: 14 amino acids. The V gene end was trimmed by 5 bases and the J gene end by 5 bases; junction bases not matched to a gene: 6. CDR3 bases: TGTGCCAGCAGCACCGGGACAGCGTATCAGCCCCAGCATTTT. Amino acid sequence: CASSTGTAYQPQHF.

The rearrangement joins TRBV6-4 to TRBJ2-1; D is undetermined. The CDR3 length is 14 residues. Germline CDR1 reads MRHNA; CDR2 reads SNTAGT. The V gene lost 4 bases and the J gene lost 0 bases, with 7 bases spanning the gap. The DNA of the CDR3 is TGTGCCAGCAGTGGCGATAGCTCCTACAATGAGCAGTTCTTC. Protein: CASSGDSSYNEQFF.